The present entry profiles one T cell receptor beta chain with its context. Its antigen remains unidentified. These data are taken from a study of cytomegalovirus exposure and HLA in healthy donors. Looking at the study overall: Most genotyped donors, 65% to 90% of around 370, had Caucasian-associated genetic ancestry.

Per germline, CDR1 MNHNS and CDR2 SASEGT. Trimming removed 1 base at V and 8 bases at J, with 17 bases between. The CDR3 has 16 amino acids. Among the donors, all were healthy bone marrow donors. Study-wide points: A missense DCLRE1C variant was associated with V- and J-gene trimming of TCR beta chains in a later analysis, and an independent cohort replicated the association. A previous analysis found most TCR beta V segments productive roughly 87% or roughly 30% of the time.

PCR amplification relied on 60 Vbeta primers (plus 13 Jbeta primers). Clones were sequenced by immunoSEQ multiplex PCR, and TCRdb holds only the in-frame ones, with some missing. Among approximately 190,000 clones, 12% were seen once, and the ten largest hold less than 8.5%. This sequence originates from a man aged 50-59 years in good health and CMV-seropositive. The chain employs TRBV6-1 and TRBJ1-4; D is uncertain. The source material was PBMCs. In nucleotides, the CDR3 is TGTGCCAGCAGTGAAGTGGAGGCCGTCCGGGGAGAAAAACTGTTTTTT. Residues: CASSEVEAVRGEKLFF.